Shown below are 25 T cell receptor beta chains from a single sample sequenced in a study of Tregs in tolerant kidney transplant recipients. Profiling relied on immunoSEQ multiplex PCR, and the TCRdb table lists in-frame clones only, not all of them. The table shows 98,000 or so clones, with about 90% occurring only once. The source material was CD4+ T cells from blood, sampled before the transplant. Receptors originate from a human donor who received a combined kidney and bone marrow transplant.

The gene calls are TRBV28 and TRBJ2-1, with a tentative D call TRBD1 (6 bases). The germline gives CDR1 MDHEN, CDR2 SYDVKM. This CDR3 region has 16 residues. V was shortened by 5 bases and J by 0 bases, with 14 bases between the two germline ends. The CDR3 sequence is CASSRPTGNSYNEQFF. DNA for the CDR3: TGTGCCAGCAGTAGGCCCACAGGGAACTCCTACAATGAGCAGTTCTTC. Filled out from reference TRBV28 and TRBJ2-1, the complete variable domain reads DVKVTQSSRYLVKRTGEKVFLECVQDMDHENMFWYRQDPGLGLRLIYFSYDVKMKEKGDIPEGYSVSREKKERFSLILESASTNQTSMYLCASSRPTGNSYNEQFFGPGTRLTVL.

In its sample, this clone was seen a few times. The chain employs TRBV5-1 and TRBJ2-2, with 10 bases matching TRBD2. Germline CDR1 SGHRS, CDR2 YFSETQ. The junction had 13 bases not matched to a gene; V was cut back by 1 base and J by 4 bases. This CDR3 comprises 19 residues. Here the CDR3 reads CASSLRFGASGSITGELFF. The CDR3 nucleotides read TGCGCCAGCAGCTTGAGGTTTGGGGCTAGCGGGAGCATCACCGGGGAGCTGTTTTTT.

The chain joins TRBV9 to TRBJ2-6; possibly TRBD2 for D (5 bases). The CDR3 runs to 19 residues. The germline V gene has CDR1 SGDLS and CDR2 YYNGEE. V lost 0 bases, J lost 2 bases, and 18 bases lay in between. Here the CDR3 DNA reads TGTGCCAGCAGCGTAGCTACCTTTGCGGGCCGGGCTGGGGCCAACGTCCTGACTTTC. This translates into CASSVATFAGRAGANVLTF.

V gene TRBV6-5 combines with J gene TRBJ2-1; TRBD2 agrees at 7 bases. The CDR3 sequence is 14 residues long. With V trimmed by 6 bases and J by 7 bases, 9 bases remained unmatched. Germline values: CDR1 MNHEY, CDR2 SVGAGI. CDR3 nucleotides: TGTGCCAGCAGCTACGGGAGGACCGTGAATGAGCAGTTCTTC. As protein: CASSYGRTVNEQFF.

This chain connects TRBV10-2 to TRBJ1-6, with D perhaps matching TRBD1 (5 bases). V dropped 7 bases and J dropped 5 bases, with 9 bases sitting between them. Germline CDR1 is WSHSY and CDR2 is SAAADI. This CDR3 is built from 13 residues. The CDR3: CASTRGDNSPLHF. The CDR3 nucleotides are TGCGCCAGCACCCGGGGGGATAATTCACCCCTCCACTTT.

This chain uses TRBV9 with TRBJ2-7, with D possibly TRBD2 on 6 matching bases. Trimming shortened V by 4 bases and J by 0 bases, and 23 bases separated the two germline ends. Looked up from germline, CDR1 is SGDLS and CDR2 is YYNGEE. This CDR3 spans 18 amino acids. The CDR3 sequence: CASSSTRDSIGSSYEQYF. Written as DNA, the CDR3 is TGTGCCAGCAGCTCCACCCGGGACTCTATAGGGAGCTCCTACGAGCAGTACTTC.

This chain connects TRBV9 to TRBJ1-2; D might be TRBD1 (6 bases). From germline, CDR1 is SGDLS and CDR2 YYNGEE. V lost 3 bases to trimming and J lost 2 bases, with 17 bases between them. This CDR3 contains 16 residues. CDR3 DNA sequence: TGTGCCAGCAGCGACCCCTCCGCGGGGGCGAACTATGGCTACACCTTC. It translates to CASSDPSAGANYGYTF. Using reference TRBV9 and TRBJ1-2 for the parts outside the CDR3, the full variable domain is DSGVTQTPKHLITATGQRVTLRCSPRSGDLSVYWYQQSLDQGLQFLIQYYNGEERAKGNILERFSAQQFPDLHSELNLSSLELGDSALYFCASSDPSAGANYGYTFGSGTRLTVV.

The V and J genes are TRBV5-1 and TRBJ2-3; 10 nucleotides match TRBD2. The CDR3 has 15 amino acids. With V trimmed by 3 bases and J by 3 bases, 4 bases remained unmatched. Germline CDR1 reads SGHRS; CDR2 reads YFSETQ. This CDR3 is CASSYSAGGTDTQYF. The DNA of the CDR3 is TGCGCCAGCAGCTACTCAGCGGGAGGGACAGATACGCAGTATTTT.

The J gene is TRBJ2-3, the V gene TRBV10-1; D is possibly TRBD1 (5 bases). The germline V and J ends were trimmed by 5 bases and 2 bases, with 8 bases remaining between them. The CDR3 runs 13 residues. Germline V gene data show CDR1 as WNHNN and CDR2 as SYGVQD (reference sequence). Here the CDR3 DNA reads TGCGCCAGCAGTACAGGTCACACAGATACGCAGTATTTT. This codes for CASSTGHTDTQYF.

This clone came up once. V gene TRBV18 combines with J gene TRBJ2-7, with TRBD2 matching over 8 bases. The CDR3 is 15 residues long. V was clipped by 1 base and J by 2 bases; unmatched bases: 4. CDR1 and CDR2 (germline): KGHSH, LQKENI. The CDR3 loop is CASSPLGGAAYEQYF. The CDR3 DNA sequence: TGTGCCAGCTCACCACTCGGGGGGGCCGCCTACGAGCAGTACTTC.

The J gene is TRBJ2-1, the V gene TRBV5-4, with D possibly TRBD2 on 6 matching bases. Germline V gene sequence: CDR1 SGHNT, CDR2 YYREEE (reference sequence). Deletions cut 1 base from V and 3 bases from J, with 8 bases between. The CDR3 length is 14 residues. CDR3 sequence (DNA): TGTGCCAGCAGCTTGACCGGGAGCTACAATGAGCAGTTCTTC. It yields the protein CASSLTGSYNEQFF.

The chain recombines TRBV5-4 with TRBJ2-3, with TRBD2 matching over 11 bases. Germline CDR1 SGHNT, CDR2 YYREEE (reference sequence). The CDR3 length is 17 residues. Germline trimming cut 2 bases from V and 0 bases from J; bases unmatched to any gene: 5. The CDR3 nucleotides are TGTGCCAGCAGCTTTCCTAGCGGGGGGTCTAGCACAGATACGCAGTATTTT. Protein: CASSFPSGGSSTDTQYF.

The gene calls are TRBV5-1 and TRBJ2-5; 9 bases agree with TRBD1. CDR1 and CDR2 from the germline V gene are SGHRS and YFSETQ. This CDR3 is built from 15 residues. V gave up 4 bases and J gave up 1 base; unmatched junction bases: 5. This chain's CDR3 is CASSRGTGTQETQYF. The CDR3 DNA reads as TGCGCCAGCAGCAGGGGGACAGGGACCCAAGAGACCCAGTACTTC. The full variable domain, in which reference TRBV5-1 and TRBJ2-5 provide the parts outside the CDR3, is KAGVTQTPRYLIKTRGQQVTLSCSPISGHRSVSWYQQTPGQGLQFLFEYFSETQRNKGNFPGRFSGRQFSNSRSEMNVSTLELGDSALYLCASSRGTGTQETQYFGPGTRLLVL.

The chain has TRBV27 and TRBJ2-1; TRBD2 matches 9 bases. Germline lookup yields CDR1 MNHEY and CDR2 SMNVEV (reference sequence). V trimming: 5 bases; J trimming: 0 bases; junction bases outside the gene matches: 2. CDR3 length equals 15 residues. The CDR3 sequence: CASSRREGSYNEQFF. CDR3 bases: TGTGCCAGCAGTAGGCGGGAGGGCTCCTACAATGAGCAGTTCTTC.

This clone was detected only once. The chain links TRBV10-3 to TRBJ1-3; D is uncertain. CDR1 is ENHRY, CDR2 SYGVKD, per germline. V was trimmed by 1 base and J by 4 bases, leaving 8 bases between them. The CDR3 spans 14 residues. CDR3 DNA: TGTGCCATCAGTGAGTACCTGGCCGGAAACACCATATATTTT. This encodes CAISEYLAGNTIYF.

This clone was recorded a few times. Other DNA sequences in the sample encode the same CDR3. The chain carries TRBV10-2 and TRBJ2-5; D uncertain. The CDR3 runs 14 residues. Trimming took off 2 bases at V and 1 base at J, with 8 bases between the two ends. Germline V CDR1 and CDR2: WSHSY, SAAADI. CDR3 sequence: CASSEGGTQETQYF. CDR3 DNA: TGCGCCAGCAGTGAGGGCGGTACCCAAGAGACCCAGTACTTC.

V and J are TRBV30 and TRBJ2-1; 7 bases match TRBD2. The CDR3 runs 13 residues. CDR1 and CDR2 (germline): GTSNPN, SVGIG (reference sequence). V lost 1 base to trimming and J lost 3 bases; unmatched junction nucleotides: 0. The CDR3 here is CAWSGGGYNEQFF. DNA of the CDR3: TGTGCCTGGAGTGGGGGGGGCTACAATGAGCAGTTCTTC.

This chain connects TRBV15 to TRBJ2-5; TRBD2 is a possible D gene (5 bases). The CDR3 has 16 residues. Germline CDR1 reads LNHNV; CDR2 reads YYDKDF (reference sequence). The V end was cut by 5 bases, the J end by 3 bases, with 19 bases between. The CDR3 is CATSRADSAIEETQYF. The CDR3 nucleotides read TGTGCCACCAGCCGTGCGGACTCCGCGATAGAAGAGACCCAGTACTTC.

The V gene is TRBV13, the J gene TRBJ1-2; D is unresolved. Germline V gene data show CDR1 as PRHDT and CDR2 as FYEKMQ (reference sequence). Deletions cut 0 bases from V and 7 bases from J, with 12 bases between. CDR3 length: 14 amino acids. The CDR3 DNA sequence: TGTGCCAGCAGCTTAGGTGGAGGGAAAGGTGGCTACACCTTC. Residues: CASSLGGGKGGYTF.

The chain joins TRBV5-1 to TRBJ2-7, with a weak D call TRBD1 (6 bases). V lost 6 bases and J 2 bases, leaving 18 bases between the germline ends. The CDR3 is made up of 15 amino acids. CDR1 is SGHRS, CDR2 YFSETQ, per germline. The CDR3 region is CASTLGQRGTYEQYF. The CDR3 bases are TGCGCCAGCACCCTCGGACAGAGGGGTACCTACGAGCAGTACTTC.

V usage is TRBV10-2 and J usage is TRBJ2-3, with 10 nucleotides matching TRBD2. This CDR3 is 14 amino acids long. Germline CDR1 reads WSHSY; CDR2 reads SAAADI. The trim removed 7 bases at V and 1 base at J, leaving 2 bases unmatched. The CDR3 DNA reads TGCGCCAGCATTACTAGCGGGGGCACAGATACGCAGTATTTT. As protein: CASITSGGTDTQYF.

The rearrangement joins TRBV6-1 to TRBJ2-5; D call uncertain. CDR3 length: 13 residues. Looked up from germline, CDR1 is MNHNS and CDR2 is SASEGT. V was clipped by 2 bases and J by 5 bases, with 9 bases between them. CDR3 coding DNA: TGTGCCAGCAGTGAACGTCGTCGGGAGACCCAGTACTTC. Amino acid sequence: CASSERRRETQYF.

This chain uses TRBV15 with TRBJ2-3, with a possible D match to TRBD2 (6 bases). The CDR3 sequence is 16 residues long. CDR1 is LNHNV, CDR2 YYDKDF, per germline (reference sequence). V was trimmed by 1 base and J by 4 bases, leaving 15 bases between them. CDR3 sequence reads: CATSRGLPAGPDTQYF. The CDR3 DNA sequence: TGTGCCACCAGCAGAGGGCTGCCAGCGGGCCCAGATACGCAGTATTTT.

V is TRBV7-9 and J is TRBJ1-5; D possibly corresponds to TRBD1 (5 bases). The CDR3 has 17 residues. The germline V and J ends were trimmed by 1 base and 4 bases, with 17 bases remaining between them. Germline CDR1 SEHNR, CDR2 FQNEAQ (reference sequence). The CDR3 coding sequence is TGTGCCAGCAGCTTAGGGGACTCCGCCGGAGGTAATCAGCCCCAGCATTTT. Translating gives CASSLGDSAGGNQPQHF.

The V and J genes are TRBV19 and TRBJ1-2, with 12 bases aligning to TRBD1. The CDR3 sequence is 15 residues long. CDR1 is LNHDA, CDR2 SQIVND, per germline (reference sequence). Germline trimming cut 3 bases from V and 8 bases from J; bases unmatched to any gene: 7. The CDR3 DNA follows: TGTGCCAGTAGTATTGGGACAGGGGGCCCGAGCGGCTACACCTTC. Its protein is CASSIGTGGPSGYTF.